A single sample is the source of the 19 T cell receptor beta chains below, sequenced in a study of tumor-infiltrating lymphocytes in oesophageal squamous cell carcinoma. TCRdb independently ran MiXCR on the PCR reads; one entry per CDR3 protein. Found here are under 20,000 distinct CDR3 sequences, approximately 46% of them singletons; the top ten hold approximately 33%. Sequencing used normal esophageal tissue next to the tumor. The receptors were gathered from a female donor with esophageal squamous cell carcinoma.

The rearrangement uses TRBV7-8 and TRBJ2-3; 7 bases are a match to TRBD1. Germline V gives CDR1 SGHVS, CDR2 FQNEAQ. The J segment lost 2 bases and the V segment lost 2 bases, leaving 13 bases of the junction unmatched. This CDR3 has 18 residues. The DNA of the CDR3 is TGTGCCAGCAGCTTACCCGAGACCGGGACAGAATACACAGATACGCAGTATTTT. Protein sequence: CASSLPETGTEYTDTQYF.

This clonotype was picked up many times. The rearrangement uses TRBV6-4 and TRBJ2-3; tentative D call: TRBD2 (5 bases). The CDR3 has 15 residues. Germline V gives CDR1 MRHNA, CDR2 SNTAGT. Trimming shortened V by 2 bases and J by 2 bases, and 11 bases separated the two germline ends. CDR3 DNA: TGTGCCAGCAGTGACAGGTCGGGAAACACAGATACGCAGTATTTT. Protein sequence: CASSDRSGNTDTQYF.

Concerning this clonotype itself: This is likely a read error, given that the CDR3 carries no conserved phenylalanine or tryptophan at its end. No DNA is shown, since the ends of the CDR3 on it are uncertain; the CDR3 is the one TCRdb lists. J is TRBJ2-7 and V is TRBV28. The CDR3 has 16 amino acids, counting both end residues. Germline lookup yields CDR1 MDHEN and CDR2 SYDVKM. CDR3 region: CASNTAGLSLGYTFGS.

In its sample, this clonotype was seen a few times. The J gene is TRBJ2-1, the V gene TRBV6-6, with TRBD1 as a possible D gene (6 bases). Germline V gives CDR1 MNHNY, CDR2 SVGAGI (reference sequence). The CDR3 runs 13 residues. Trimming took 8 bases from V and 2 from J, leaving 10 bases between them. Here the CDR3 reads CASRRQAYNEQFF. CDR3 nucleotides: TGTGCCAGCCGCAGACAGGCCTACAATGAGCAGTTCTTC.

This clonotype came up many times. CDR3 bases: TGTGCCAGCACCATCAGCAGGGCGCTCACCGGGGAGCTGTTTTTT. This codes for CASTISRALTGELFF. The chain couples TRBV12-3 or TRBV12-4 to TRBJ2-2; the D gene is possibly TRBD1 (5 bases). The CDR3 totals 15 residues. Trimming cost V 7 bases and J 4 bases, with 16 bases left between them.

The CDR3 loop is CASSLLGATDTQYF. CDR3 DNA sequence: TGTGCCAGCAGCTTATTGGGGGCAACAGATACGCAGTATTTT. The gene calls are TRBV7-3 and TRBJ2-3, with D tentatively TRBD1 (6 bases). This CDR3 comprises 14 residues. Germline V gene sequence: CDR1 SGHTA, CDR2 FQGTGA. Deletions cut 2 bases from V and 3 bases from J, with 9 bases between. The full variable domain, in which reference TRBV7-3 and TRBJ2-3 provide the parts outside the CDR3, is GAGVSQTPSNKVTEKGKYVELRCDPISGHTALYWYRQSLGQGPEFLIYFQGTGAADDSGLPNDRFFAVRPEGSVSTLKIQRTERGDSAVYLCASSLLGATDTQYFGPGTRLTVL.

This clonotype has at least ten counts. The chain carries TRBV7-9 and TRBJ2-5; no reliable D call. The V end lost 5 bases, the J end lost 2 bases, and 15 bases lay between the germline ends. The CDR3 runs to 15 residues. CDR1 and CDR2 (germline): SEHNR, FQNEAQ (reference sequence). The CDR3 nucleotides read TGTGCCAGCAGCCTTGGGAAAGGTCTACAAGAGACCCAGTACTTC. It translates to CASSLGKGLQETQYF.

The CDR3 is CASSHRYNEQFF. CDR3 nucleotides: TGTGCCAGCAGCCACAGATACAATGAGCAGTTCTTC. The genes are TRBV7-6 and TRBJ2-1; no definite D call. Per germline, CDR1 SGHVS and CDR2 FNYEAQ. The CDR3 runs 12 residues. V was trimmed by 5 bases and J by 4 bases, leaving 6 bases between them.

This clonotype was detected only a few times. The rearrangement links TRBV7-2 to TRBJ2-1, with 9 positions matching TRBD2. The CDR3 extends over 17 amino acids. The germline CDR1 and CDR2 sequences are SGHTA and FQGNSA. The trim removed 1 base at V and 6 bases at J, leaving 10 bases unmatched. The DNA of the CDR3 is TGTGCCAGCAGCTTAGGTAGCGGGAGCGGCCTCTGCAATGAGCAGTTCTTC. Translated, it gives CASSLGSGSGLCNEQFF.

The genes are TRBV10-3 and TRBJ2-7; D is unclear. The tail of the sequence fits TRBJ2-1 better, so the J call may be wrong. CDR3 length: 12 residues. CDR1 is ENHRY, CDR2 SYGVKD, per germline. CDR3 nucleotides: TGTGCCATCAGTGAGGGGGTAGATGAGCAGTTCTTC. It codes for CAISEGVDEQFF.

Ten or more counts support this clonotype. V and J are TRBV6-1 and TRBJ2-2; possible D gene TRBD1, 5 bases. Germline values: CDR1 MNHNS, CDR2 SASEGT. The CDR3 consists of 12 residues. V was clipped by 4 bases and J by 7 bases, with 7 bases between them. In DNA form, the CDR3 reads TGTGCCAGCAGTGCAGGGTTCGGGGAGCTGTTTTTT. As protein: CASSAGFGELFF.

The V gene is TRBV7-8, the J gene TRBJ2-1; 13 bases align to TRBD2. Looked up from germline, CDR1 is SGHVS and CDR2 is FQNEAQ. Unmatched junction bases numbered 6, after V lost 4 bases and J lost 3 bases. The CDR3 sequence is 17 residues long. In DNA, the CDR3 is TGTGCCAGCAGCTCGGGACTAGCGGGATCCAACTACAATGAGCAGTTCTTC. It translates to CASSSGLAGSNYNEQFF.

This clonotype was picked up many times. The V gene is TRBV5-4, the J gene TRBJ2-6; 7 bases align to TRBD1. After removal of 2 bases from V and 2 bases from J, the junction contained 7 bases not matched to a gene. The length of the CDR3 is 17 residues. CDR1 is SGHNT, CDR2 YYREEE, per germline (reference sequence). The CDR3 DNA reads TGTGCCAGCAGCTTCGAGGGGGCGCTTCCTGGGGCCAACGTCCTGACTTTC. Translated, it gives CASSFEGALPGANVLTF.

This chain connects TRBV7-2 to TRBJ2-1; D remains unclear. The J call may be faulty, since TRBJ1-2 better matches the DNA end. Germline values: CDR1 SGHTA, CDR2 FQGNSA. CDR3 length: 14 residues. The CDR3 protein is CASSLGMSGYGYTF. In DNA, the CDR3 is TGTGCCAGCAGCTTAGGAATGTCCGGGTATGGCTACACCTTC.

This rearrangement joins TRBV7-8 to TRBJ2-5, with D tentatively TRBD2 (6 bases). The CDR3 has 17 amino acids. Germline lookup yields CDR1 SGHVS and CDR2 FQNEAQ. Deletions cut 0 bases from V and 4 bases from J, with 18 bases between. The DNA of the CDR3 is TGTGCCAGCAGCTTAGCGGTGGACCCCGGAGGGGTAGAGACCCAGTACTTC. Translating it yields CASSLAVDPGGVETQYF.

This clonotype was counted many times. The CDR3 does not close with the conserved phenylalanine or tryptophan, likely indicating a read error. The DNA is omitted, as the CDR3 cannot be located on it reliably, and the CDR3 follows TCRdb's listing. The rearrangement joins TRBV7-2 to TRBJ2-7. In germline, CDR1 is SGHTA, CDR2 FQGNSA. The CDR3 is made up of 12 amino acids, end residues included. The CDR3 protein is CASSLVGYTFGS.

The chain recombines TRBV7-3 with TRBJ2-3; D uncertain. This CDR3 has 12 amino acids. Germline CDR1 SGHTA, CDR2 FQGTGA. V was cut by 0 bases and J by 6 bases, with 4 bases left in between. The CDR3 DNA sequence: TGTGCCAGCAGCTTAACTGGGGATACGCAGTATTTT. Translating it yields CASSLTGDTQYF.

V gene TRBV7-2 combines with J gene TRBJ2-1; 13 bases align to TRBD2. The CDR3 length is 14 residues. Germline lookup yields CDR1 SGHTA and CDR2 FQGNSA. J gave up 12 bases and V 4 bases, and 6 bases lay outside the gene matches. The CDR3 DNA reads TGTGCCAGCAGCTCACTAGCGGGAGGGTCTGGGCAGTTCTTC. Translating gives CASSSLAGGSGQFF. Full variable domain (missing parts from reference TRBV7-2 and TRBJ2-1): GAGVSQSPSNKVTEKGKDVELRCDPISGHTALYWYRQSLGQGLEFLIYFQGNSAPDKSGLPSDRFSAERTGGSVSTLTIQRTQQEDSAVYLCASSSLAGGSGQFFGPGTRLTVL.

DNA for the CDR3: TGTGCCAGCAGTTCACGAACCCGTCTGGGGTATACGCAGTATTTT. It codes for CASSSRTRLGYTQYF. The J gene is TRBJ2-3, the V gene TRBV28, with D unclear. Trimming took 4 bases from V and 7 from J, leaving 18 bases between them. The CDR3 consists of 15 residues. Germline loops: CDR1 MDHEN, CDR2 SYDVKM.